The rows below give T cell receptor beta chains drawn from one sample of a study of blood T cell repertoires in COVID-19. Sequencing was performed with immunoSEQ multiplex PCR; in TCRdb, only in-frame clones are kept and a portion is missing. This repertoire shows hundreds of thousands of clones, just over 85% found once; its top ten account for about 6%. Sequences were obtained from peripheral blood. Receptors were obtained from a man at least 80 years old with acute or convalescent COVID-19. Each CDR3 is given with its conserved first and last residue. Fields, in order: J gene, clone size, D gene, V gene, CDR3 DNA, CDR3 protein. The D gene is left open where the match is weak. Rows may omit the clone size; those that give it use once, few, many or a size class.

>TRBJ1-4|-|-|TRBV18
TGTGCCAGCTCACCACGACGGACAGTTCATGAAAAACTGTTTTTT
CASSPRRTVHEKLFF
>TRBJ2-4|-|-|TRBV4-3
TGCGCCAGCAGCCAAGACGGGGGAAACATTCAGTACTTC
CASSQDGGNIQYF
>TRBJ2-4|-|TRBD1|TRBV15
TGTGCCACCAGCGGGGGCCATCAGGGGGTCGGCAAAAACATTCAGTACTTC
CATSGGHQGVGKNIQYF
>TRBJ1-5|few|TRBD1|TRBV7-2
TGTGCCAGCAGCCCGAGACAGGGATGGGGTCAGCCCCAGCATTTT
CASSPRQGWGQPQHF
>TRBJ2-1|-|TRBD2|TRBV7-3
TGTGCCAGCAGCTCCCCGGGACTAGCGGGAGGAAATGAGCAGTTCTTC
CASSSPGLAGGNEQFF
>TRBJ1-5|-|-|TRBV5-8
TGTGCCAGCAGCCCAACAGGGAAGGGAGTGCAGCCCCAGCATTTT
CASSPTGKGVQPQHF
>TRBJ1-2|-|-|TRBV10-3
TGTGCCATCAGTGCGACAGATCCTAACTATGGCTACACCTTC
CAISATDPNYGYTF
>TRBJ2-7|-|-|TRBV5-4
TGTGCCAGCAGCTTGGGCGCGGGGGCAGGTTACGAGCAGTACTTC
CASSLGAGAGYEQYF
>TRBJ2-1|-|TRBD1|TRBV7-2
TGTGCCAGCAGCTTACTAGCCACGGGACAGGGGGCCAATGAGCAGTTCTTC
CASSLLATGQGANEQFF
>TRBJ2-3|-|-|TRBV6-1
TGTGCCAGCAGTGCCCCGGGCCCCAGGGCTCGAGGAGATACGCAGTATTTT
CASSAPGPRARGDTQYF
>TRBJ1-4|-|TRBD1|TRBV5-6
TGTGCCAGCAGCTTGAGACAGGGTATGGAAAAACTGTTTTTT
CASSLRQGMEKLFF
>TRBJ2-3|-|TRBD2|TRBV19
TGTGCCAGTAGTATCGGAGCGGGACGCACAGATACGCAGTATTTT
CASSIGAGRTDTQYF
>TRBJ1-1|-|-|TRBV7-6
TGTGCCACTGAAGGGGAACGAGTCAAGGGTGAAGCTTTCTTT
CATEGERVKGEAFF
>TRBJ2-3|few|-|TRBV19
TGTGCCAGTAGTAGTATCCCCACAGATACGCAGTATTTT
CASSSIPTDTQYF
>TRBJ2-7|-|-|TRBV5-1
TGCGCCAGCAGCTCGACGGGTAGAGCCTACGAGCAGTACTTC
CASSSTGRAYEQYF
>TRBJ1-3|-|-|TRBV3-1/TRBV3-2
TGTGCCAGCAGCCAAGATGCCAGCTCTGGAAACACCATATATTTT
CASSQDASSGNTIYF
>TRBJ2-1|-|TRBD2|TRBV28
TGTGCCAGCAGCTCCGGAGCTACTAGCGTCAATGAGCAGTTCTTC
CASSSGATSVNEQFF
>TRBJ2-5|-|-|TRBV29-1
TGCAGCGTCCTTAAGGGGCAGGGAAGACAAGAGACCCAGTACTTC
CSVLKGQGRQETQYF
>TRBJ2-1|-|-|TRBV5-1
TGCGCCAGCAGCTACGGGACAGGGGGCCCTTCCAGACTAGCGGGAGGCAATGAGCAGTTCTTC
CASSYGTGGPSRLAGGNEQFF
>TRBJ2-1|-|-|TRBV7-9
TGTGCCAGCAGCTTAAGCTTCAGGGAGCAGTTCTTC
CASSLSFREQFF
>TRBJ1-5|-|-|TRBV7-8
TGTGCCAGCAGCTTCCAAGGGGGGGGCGGCGGCAATCAGCCCCAGCATTTT
CASSFQGGGGGNQPQHF
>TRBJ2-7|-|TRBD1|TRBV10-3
TGTGCCATCAGCTCCGCCGGGACAGGGGGAGACGAGCAGTACTTC
CAISSAGTGGDEQYF
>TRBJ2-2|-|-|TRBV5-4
TGTGCCAGCAGCTTGACCAGGAACACCGGGGAGCTGTTTTTT
CASSLTRNTGELFF
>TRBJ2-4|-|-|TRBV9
TGTGCCAGCAGCGCGGCCGGGAAGAGTGACATTCAGTACTTC
CASSAAGKSDIQYF
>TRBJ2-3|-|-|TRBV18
TGTGCCAGCTCACCACCGGGCAGAGAAGGCACAGATACGCAGTATTTT
CASSPPGREGTDTQYF
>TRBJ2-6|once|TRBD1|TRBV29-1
TGCAGCGCTCAGACAGGGCTCCTCTCTGGGGCCAACGTCCTGACTTTC
CSAQTGLLSGANVLTF
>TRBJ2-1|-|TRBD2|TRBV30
TGTGCCTGGAGTGTAGGACTAGGGCAGTTCTTC
CAWSVGLGQFF
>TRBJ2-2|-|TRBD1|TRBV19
TGTGCCAGTAGTACCCCCGGGACAGGGGGCTCTGGGGAGCTGTTTTTT
CASSTPGTGGSGELFF
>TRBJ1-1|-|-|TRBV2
TGTGCCAGCAGTGAGCTCGCTGGGGGGGTGGGCACTGAAGCTTTCTTT
CASSELAGGVGTEAFF
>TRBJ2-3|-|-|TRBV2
TGTGCCAGCAGTGAATCTAGCCTTAGCACAGATACGCAGTATTTT
CASSESSLSTDTQYF
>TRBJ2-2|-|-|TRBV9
TGTGCCAGCAGCGTCGCGTTGGGGCAGGGCACCGGGGAGCTGTTTTTT
CASSVALGQGTGELFF
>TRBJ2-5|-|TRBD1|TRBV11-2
TGTGCCAGCAGCTTATCGTGGGGACAGGTTCAAGAGACCCAGTACTTC
CASSLSWGQVQETQYF
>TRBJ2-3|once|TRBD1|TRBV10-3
TGTGCCATCCGCGGTGGGACAGCCAACACAGATACGCAGTATTTT
CAIRGGTANTDTQYF
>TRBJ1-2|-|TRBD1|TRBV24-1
TGTGCCACCAGTGACCGGGGACAGTTCAAAGGCTACACCTTC
CATSDRGQFKGYTF
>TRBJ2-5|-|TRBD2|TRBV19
TGTGCCAGTAGTAATAGACTAGCGGGAGGTTCAGAAGAGACCCAGTACTTC
CASSNRLAGGSEETQYF
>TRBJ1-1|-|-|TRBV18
TGTGCCAGCTCACCACCGCCCGGGGGTGGGACTGAAGCTTTCTTT
CASSPPPGGGTEAFF
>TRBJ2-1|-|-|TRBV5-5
TGTGCCAGCAGCCCATTCGGGGGAATAATAGATGAGCAGTTCTTC
CASSPFGGIIDEQFF
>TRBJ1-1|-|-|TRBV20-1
TGCAGTGCTAGTAGGTCCGGGGGCACTGAAGCTTTCTTT
CSASRSGGTEAFF
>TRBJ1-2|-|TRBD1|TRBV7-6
TGTGCCAGCAGCCCGCAACAGGGGGCTCATGGCTACACCTTC
CASSPQQGAHGYTF
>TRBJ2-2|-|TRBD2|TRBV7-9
TGTGCCAGCAGCTTTAGCGGGAGTACCGGGGAGCTGTTTTTT
CASSFSGSTGELFF
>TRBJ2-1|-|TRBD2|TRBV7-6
TGTGCCAGCAGCTTAGGCGGGCGGGAGGGAAAGAGAAATGAGCAGTTCTTC
CASSLGGREGKRNEQFF
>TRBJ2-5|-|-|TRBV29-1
TGCAGCACGTTGACAGTTCAAGAGACCCAGTACTTC
CSTLTVQETQYF
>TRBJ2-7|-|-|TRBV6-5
TGTGCCAGCAGTTACTCCCCAGGACCCTCGCGGGACGAGCAGTACTTC
CASSYSPGPSRDEQYF
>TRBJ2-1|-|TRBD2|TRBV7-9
TGTGCCAGCAGCTTACGCAGCGGGACCGATGAGCAGTTCTTC
CASSLRSGTDEQFF